These T cell receptor beta chains were read from a single sample in a study of beta chain features in type 1 diabetes. Clones were read by immunoSEQ multiplex PCR, and TCRdb kept only the in-frame ones, dropping some. The sample lists 200,000 to 250,000 clones; over 7.5% were seen once. Sequencing was performed on naive CD4+ T cells from blood. Receptor source: a woman between 18 and 29 years old in good health. Each CDR3 is given with its conserved first and last residue. D genes are given only for firm matches.

TRBJ2-7,TRBD1,TRBV11-1,CASSLSYRGRTSTYEQYF
TRBJ1-5,.,TRBV4-2,CASSQDRGRNQPQHF
TRBJ1-2,.,TRBV7-9,CASSFPRGVTEGANYGYTF
TRBJ2-2,.,TRBV5-1,CASSLVSTGELFF
TRBJ2-3,.,TRBV5-6,CASIWASGSTDTQYF
TRBJ1-1,TRBD1,TRBV6-5,CASSGTGEAFF
TRBJ1-1,.,TRBV29-1,CSVTPTGSNTEAFF
TRBJ2-2,TRBD2,TRBV27,CASSSSGKNTGELFF
TRBJ2-2,.,TRBV7-2,CASSSGSSVGGELFF
TRBJ2-7,TRBD1,TRBV28,CASSGQGIYFYEQYF
TRBJ2-7,TRBD1,TRBV19,CASSGQGQIPYEQYF
TRBJ2-7,.,TRBV6-1,CASSETRVGEQYF
TRBJ1-1,.,TRBV7-3,CASSPPAGANTEAFF